This TCR beta chain stems from a study of blood T cell repertoires in COVID-19. Across the whole study: Sources were T cells, B-cell-depleted T cells, or PBMCs; the material itself was cDNA or gDNA.

Sequencing used immunoSEQ multiplex PCR; TCRdb keeps in-frame clones, though not all of them. Seen here are hundreds of thousands of clones, roughly 86% observed once, and the top ten hold 3% to 4%. V dropped 4 bases and J dropped 8; count of bases not matched to a gene: 6. The CDR3 covers 15 residues. Germline CDR1 reads SGHNT; CDR2 reads YYREEE (reference sequence). The origin of this receptor is a woman between 40 and 55 years old with acute COVID-19. Input material: PBMCs or T cells enriched from blood (not recorded which). The chain carries TRBV5-4 and TRBJ2-1, with TRBD2 identical over 13 bases. CDR3 nucleotides: TGTGCCAGCAGCCCACTAGCGGGAGGGCGTGATGAGCAGTTCTTC. Protein product: CASSPLAGGRDEQFF.